This TCR beta chain was observed in a study of long-term antiretroviral therapy in people with HIV. Study-level findings and limits: Diversity increased after ART yet remained lower than in transplant donor controls.

Concerning this clone: The antigen remains unidentified.

At the survey level, the v3.0 immunoSEQ assay was run. This table comes from immunoSEQ multiplex PCR, and its TCRdb copy is limited to in-frame clones, with some not included. The sample yields thousands of clones, about 74% seen once. CDR1 is SGHRS and CDR2 is YFSETQ in the germline V gene. The CDR3 contains 15 residues. V was clipped by 2 bases and J by 3 bases; unmatched bases: 6. The rearrangement links TRBV5-1 to TRBJ2-7; 9 bases align to TRBD1. Specimen: unsorted PBMCs, collected 0.1 years before starting antiretroviral therapy. The source is a man aged 18 to 30 with HIV. The CDR3 is CASSLEPGQGYEQYF. For the CDR3, the DNA is TGCGCCAGCAGCTTAGAGCCGGGACAGGGCTACGAGCAGTACTTC.